What follows are 21 T cell receptor beta chains derived from one specimen sequenced in a study of response to subunit inactivated influenza vaccine (dated by TCRdb to the late 2010s). The method behind the library was RT-PCR. The reads were generated on an Illumina HiSeq 2500. In TCRdb, the public reads were trimmed at Q25 with fastp and aligned with MiXCR, with productive beta chains retained. Every distinct CDR3 protein forms one entry, paired with its most common genes and DNA. Within this sample are 280,000 or so distinct CDR3 sequences, with 21% of them counted one time only. The top ten clones comprise about 10% of the sample. The input for sequencing was PBMCs from blood, taken 21 months after vaccination. The receptors here all came from a man aged 50 to 75 who received an inactivated influenza vaccine. Donor details come from another sample of the same person, matched by shared clones.

This clonotype was detected a few times. The gene calls are TRBV27 and TRBJ2-5; TRBD2 agrees at 7 bases. Germline V gene lookup returns CDR1 MNHEY and CDR2 SMNVEV (reference sequence). The V segment lost 2 bases and the J segment 4 bases; nucleotides outside the gene matches: 4. This CDR3 has 14 amino acids. CDR3 DNA: TGTGCCAGCAGTTTAAACGGGGGGACAGAGACCCAGTACTTC. Residues: CASSLNGGTETQYF.

This clonotype was seen a handful of times. The gene calls are TRBV24-1 and TRBJ1-1; no definite D call. The V gene's germline CDR1 is KGHDR and CDR2 SFDVKD. This CDR3 comprises 14 residues. The germline V and J ends were trimmed by 7 bases and 2 bases, with 13 bases remaining between them. CDR3 bases: TGTGCCACCAGCGGAGGAACAGAAAACACTGAAGCTTTCTTT. Translated, it gives CATSGGTENTEAFF.

This clonotype was picked up a small number of times. This chain links TRBV29-1 with TRBJ2-5; unclear D gene. The CDR3 runs 12 residues. The germline CDR1 and CDR2 sequences are SQVTM and ANQGSEA. Deletions cut 2 bases from V and 7 bases from J, with 11 bases between. The CDR3 nucleotides read TGCAGCGTTGAAAAGGACCCCGGGACCCAGTACTTC. Amino acid sequence: CSVEKDPGTQYF.

This clonotype was counted a few times. The rearrangement uses TRBV7-9 and TRBJ1-1; D unresolved. The V end lost 5 bases, the J end lost 1 base, and 14 bases lay between the germline ends. Germline-derived CDR1 and CDR2 are SEHNR and FQNEAQ (reference sequence). The CDR3 extends over 15 amino acids. Here the CDR3 DNA reads TGTGCCAGCAGCCCCCATATGGGCCGGAACACTGAAGCTTTCTTT. Amino acid sequence: CASSPHMGRNTEAFF.

This clonotype came up a few times. The genes are TRBV20-1 and TRBJ2-6, with D perhaps matching TRBD2 (6 bases). Deletions cut 1 base from V and 0 bases from J, with 7 bases between. The CDR3 has 15 residues. CDR1 and CDR2 (germline): DFQATT, SNEGSKA (reference sequence). The CDR3 bases are TGCAGTGCTAGAGTAGCGGACTCTGGGGCCAACGTCCTGACTTTC. Its translation: CSARVADSGANVLTF.

This clonotype was recorded many times. V gene TRBV4-2 combines with J gene TRBJ1-1; D is unclear. CDR3 size: 14 residues. The ends were cut back, 7 bases at V and 1 base at J, with 13 bases in the middle. Germline CDR1 and CDR2: LGHNA and YNFKEQ. CDR3 loop: CASISGASNTEAFF. The CDR3 DNA follows: TGTGCCAGCATTTCCGGCGCTTCGAACACTGAAGCTTTCTTT.

This clonotype was seen repeatedly, ten times or more. The V gene is TRBV7-2, the J gene TRBJ1-3; no definite D call. The V and J ends lost 5 bases and 5 bases respectively, with 10 bases between them. Germline V gene data show CDR1 as SGHTA and CDR2 as FQGNSA. The CDR3 has 13 residues. CDR3 loop: CASSPRGRNTIYF. CDR3 coding DNA: TGTGCCAGCAGCCCCCGCGGCCGAAACACCATATATTTT.

The sample holds many counts of this clonotype. This chain connects TRBV20-1 to TRBJ1-5; weak D call: TRBD1 (6 bases). V was clipped by 5 bases and J by 6 bases, with 17 bases between them. CDR1 and CDR2 (germline): DFQATT, SNEGSKA (reference sequence). This CDR3 has 14 residues. The CDR3: CSASLRGASQPQHF. CDR3 DNA sequence: TGCAGTGCTTCCCTTCGGGGGGCGAGTCAGCCCCAGCATTTT.

In this sample, this clonotype turned up many times. V gene TRBV29-1 combines with J gene TRBJ1-1, with 7 bases identical to TRBD1. The CDR3 has 11 residues. Germline V gives CDR1 SQVTM, CDR2 ANQGSEA. The CDR3 here is CLGGEDTEAFF. The CDR3 DNA is TGCCTAGGGGGCGAGGACACTGAAGCTTTCTTT.

In its sample, this clonotype was seen a few times. CDR3 protein: CASSPQASGGDYTQYF. CDR3 nucleotides: TGTGCCAGCAGCCCCCAGGCTAGCGGGGGGGATTATACGCAGTATTTT. V is TRBV3-1 and J is TRBJ2-3, with TRBD2 matching over 12 bases. V trimming: 4 bases; J trimming: 7 bases; junction bases outside the gene matches: 9. The CDR3 spans 16 residues. Germline values: CDR1 LGHDT, CDR2 YNNKEL (reference sequence).

At least ten counts were recorded for this clonotype. The rearrangement uses TRBV10-3 and TRBJ1-2; D ambiguous. The CDR3 totals 15 residues. Germline lookup yields CDR1 ENHRY and CDR2 SYGVKD. V lost 1 base, J lost 2 bases, and 11 bases lay in between. The CDR3 protein is CAISELVGTNYGYTF. The CDR3 nucleotides are TGTGCCATCAGTGAGTTGGTTGGAACCAACTATGGCTACACCTTC.

This clonotype was seen at least ten times. V is TRBV7-9 and J is TRBJ1-2, with D possibly TRBD1 on 6 matching bases. This CDR3 is 15 amino acids long. V was clipped by 3 bases and J by 4 bases, with 15 bases between them. In germline, CDR1 is SEHNR, CDR2 FQNEAQ (reference sequence). The CDR3, as DNA: TGTGCCAGCAGCTTCTCGGGGGGCGCTTCCTATGGCTACACCTTC. Its protein product is CASSFSGGASYGYTF.

The chain joins TRBV4-1 to TRBJ1-3, with unresolved D. V gave up 3 bases and J gave up 0 bases, with 15 bases separating them. Germline V CDR1 and CDR2: MGHRA, YSYEKL. This CDR3 region has 17 residues. CDR3 coding DNA: TGCGCCAGCAGCCAGACATTCAGGCTCGACTCTGGAAACACCATATATTTT. As protein: CASSQTFRLDSGNTIYF.

V gene TRBV4-3 combines with J gene TRBJ1-2, with 9 bases fitting TRBD1. The CDR3 length is 16 residues. Germline CDR1 is LGHNA and CDR2 is YSLEER. The junction had 7 bases not matched to a gene; V was cut back by 0 bases and J by 5 bases. CDR3: CASSQDATGGWYGYTF. CDR3 bases: TGCGCCAGCAGCCAAGATGCGACAGGGGGTTGGTATGGCTACACCTTC.

This clonotype has ten or more counts. The rearrangement links TRBV6-1 to TRBJ1-5; the match to TRBD1 covers 7 bases. Trimming took 8 bases from V and 5 from J; bases not matched to a gene: 6. The V gene's germline CDR1 is MNHNS and CDR2 SASEGT. The CDR3 consists of 13 residues. The CDR3 DNA follows: TGTGCCAGCGGGAACCAGGGGGATCAGCCCCAGCATTTT. Its translation: CASGNQGDQPQHF.

This clonotype was seen more than once but under ten times. V and J are TRBV20-1 and TRBJ2-2; D not resolved. Germline values: CDR1 DFQATT, CDR2 SNEGSKA (reference sequence). The ends were cut back, 0 bases at V and 9 bases at J, with 17 bases in the middle. This CDR3 has 15 residues. The CDR3 DNA is TGCAGTGCTAGAGATCTCGGGCTAGGCCACCGGGAGCTGTTTTTT. Protein sequence: CSARDLGLGHRELFF.

This sequence joins TRBV7-6 and TRBJ2-1, with 7 bases matching TRBD1. The CDR3 loop spans 15 amino acids. Germline CDR1 and CDR2: SGHVS and FNYEAQ. The V segment lost 5 bases and the J segment 3 bases; nucleotides outside the gene matches: 7. The CDR3 DNA sequence: TGTGCCAGCAGCCCTTCCAGGGGGATCTACAATGAGCAGTTCTTC. It yields the protein CASSPSRGIYNEQFF.

This clonotype was observed at least ten times. The chain combines TRBV6-1 with TRBJ1-6, with a possible D match to TRBD1 (5 bases). The CDR3 runs 16 residues. Germline V lookup: CDR1 MNHNS, CDR2 SASEGT. Trimming removed 6 bases at V and 7 bases at J, with 19 bases between. In DNA form, the CDR3 reads TGTGCCAGCAGGTCCCGGAGGCAGGGCGGAAATTCACCCCTCCACTTT. This codes for CASRSRRQGGNSPLHF.

This clonotype was counted ten times or more. The chain recombines TRBV28 with TRBJ1-5, with D unresolved. Trimming took off 1 base at V and 7 bases at J, with 20 bases between the two ends. Germline-derived CDR1 and CDR2 are MDHEN and SYDVKM. The CDR3 is made up of 17 amino acids. The CDR3 is CASSLSPRTALGQPQHF. The CDR3 nucleotides read TGTGCCAGCAGTTTATCTCCCCGGACGGCCCTGGGGCAGCCCCAGCATTTT.

This clonotype was picked up one time. This sequence joins TRBV29-1 and TRBJ1-6; D gene unclear. V lost 8 bases to trimming and J lost 7 bases, with 18 bases between them. This CDR3 region has 14 residues. Germline CDR1 is SQVTM and CDR2 is ANQGSEA. CDR3 amino acids: CSLAMLVFNSPLHF. Here the CDR3 DNA reads TGCAGCCTTGCAATGTTGGTTTTCAATTCACCCCTCCACTTT.

The V and J genes are TRBV24-1 and TRBJ2-5; TRBD1 might be the D (5 bases). The CDR3 runs to 13 residues. V lost 4 bases and J 2 bases, leaving 7 bases between the germline ends. Germline V lookup: CDR1 KGHDR, CDR2 SFDVKD. This CDR3 is CATSEAGQETQYF. CDR3 in DNA: TGTGCCACCAGTGAGGCAGGGCAAGAGACCCAGTACTTC.